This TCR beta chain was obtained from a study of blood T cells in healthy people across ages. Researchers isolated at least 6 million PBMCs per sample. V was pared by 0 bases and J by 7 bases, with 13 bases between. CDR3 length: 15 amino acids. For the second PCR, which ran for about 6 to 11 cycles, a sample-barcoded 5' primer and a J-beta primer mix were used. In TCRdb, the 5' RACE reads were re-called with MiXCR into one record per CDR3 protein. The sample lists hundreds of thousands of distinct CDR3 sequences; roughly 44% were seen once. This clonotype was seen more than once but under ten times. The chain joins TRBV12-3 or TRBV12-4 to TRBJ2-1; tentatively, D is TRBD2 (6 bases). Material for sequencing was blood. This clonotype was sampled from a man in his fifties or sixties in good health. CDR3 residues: CASSLALGGGNEQFF. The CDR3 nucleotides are TGTGCCAGCAGTTTAGCGCTTGGGGGAGGTAATGAGCAGTTCTTC.